Listed below are T cell receptor beta chains from one sample, sequenced in a study of T cell repertoires in cytomegalovirus infection. For these receptors, no antigen is known. One entry per CDR3 protein, called by TCRdb with MiXCR from the reads. The sample has about 920,000 distinct CDR3 sequences; roughly 31% are singletons. Here the sequenced sample was cultured CD8+ T cells from PBMCs, taken from culture after CMV antigen stimulation. These receptors were obtained from a human donor in good health (CMV status not recorded). Some clones in this sample may be carry-over from other donors' samples. CDR3s include the opening cysteine and the closing phenylalanine or tryptophan. Each record gives: V gene, J gene, D gene, clone size, CDR3 DNA, CDR3 protein. A D gene is named only where the DNA matches it firmly. The size of a clone is reported for some rows only, either as once, few or many, or as a class for expanded clones.

v_call: TRBV5-4; j_call: TRBJ1-3; d_call: TRBD1; clone_size: NA; cdr3_nt: TGTGCCAGCAGCGACGGGACAGGGCTTTGGGACACCATATATTTT; cdr3_aa: CASSDGTGLWDTIYF
v_call: TRBV6-5; j_call: TRBJ1-4; d_call: NA; clone_size: NA; cdr3_nt: TGTGCCAGCAGTTATGGGCAGGGAATTGAAAAACTGTTTTTT; cdr3_aa: CASSYGQGIEKLFF
v_call: TRBV27; j_call: TRBJ1-5; d_call: NA; clone_size: NA; cdr3_nt: TGTGCCAGCAGTCCCTCGGACCGGTGGGCGCCCCAGCATTTT; cdr3_aa: CASSPSDRWAPQHF
v_call: TRBV10-3; j_call: TRBJ2-7; d_call: TRBD1; clone_size: NA; cdr3_nt: TGTGCCATCAGAGTGGACAGGGTATCCTACGAGCAGTACTTC; cdr3_aa: CAIRVDRVSYEQYF
v_call: TRBV6-5; j_call: TRBJ2-2; d_call: NA; clone_size: NA; cdr3_nt: TGTGCCAGCAGTTATTCCGCCGGTCTGGGGAATCCCACCGGGGAGCTGTTTTTT; cdr3_aa: CASSYSAGLGNPTGELFF
v_call: TRBV19; j_call: TRBJ1-1; d_call: TRBD1; clone_size: NA; cdr3_nt: TGTGCCAGTACCTCAGGGGGGGGGTTACGGAACACTGAAGCTTTCTTT; cdr3_aa: CASTSGGGLRNTEAFF
v_call: TRBV2; j_call: TRBJ1-1; d_call: NA; clone_size: NA; cdr3_nt: TGTGCCACTTCTTTGAACACTGAAGCTTTCTTT; cdr3_aa: CATSLNTEAFF
v_call: TRBV12-3/TRBV12-4; j_call: TRBJ2-6; d_call: NA; clone_size: NA; cdr3_nt: TGTGCCAGTAGTTCTAGAGGGGCCCGTCAGAGCTCTGGGGCCAACGTCCTGACTTTC; cdr3_aa: CASSSRGARQSSGANVLTF
v_call: TRBV24-1; j_call: TRBJ2-3; d_call: NA; clone_size: NA; cdr3_nt: TGTGCCACCAGTGAGGGCCGTTCGTTTAAGCAGTATTTT; cdr3_aa: CATSEGRSFKQYF
v_call: TRBV10-3; j_call: TRBJ1-4; d_call: NA; clone_size: few; cdr3_nt: TGTGCCATCAGTGAAACCGAAGGGGACGAAAAACTGTTTTTT; cdr3_aa: CAISETEGDEKLFF
v_call: TRBV28; j_call: TRBJ2-2; d_call: NA; clone_size: many; cdr3_nt: TGTGCCAGCAGTTTGTCGGGGACATTCGACACCGGGGAGCTGTTTTTT; cdr3_aa: CASSLSGTFDTGELFF
v_call: TRBV6-5; j_call: TRBJ1-2; d_call: NA; clone_size: NA; cdr3_nt: TGTGCCAGCAGTTACCCTACCTCGGTCAGCCTCCACTATGGCTACACCTTC; cdr3_aa: CASSYPTSVSLHYGYTF
v_call: TRBV19; j_call: TRBJ2-3; d_call: NA; clone_size: NA; cdr3_nt: TGTGCCAGTATAGGCCCGGAGGATACGCAGTATTTT; cdr3_aa: CASIGPEDTQYF
v_call: TRBV12-3/TRBV12-4; j_call: TRBJ1-5; d_call: NA; clone_size: NA; cdr3_nt: TGTGCCAGCAGTTCCTTATACCCTCCCCGGGATGGCAATCAGCCCCAGCATTTT; cdr3_aa: CASSSLYPPRDGNQPQHF
v_call: TRBV7-9; j_call: TRBJ2-5; d_call: TRBD1; clone_size: NA; cdr3_nt: TGTGCCAGCGGGGGACAGGGCTATGGGACCCAGTACTTC; cdr3_aa: CASGGQGYGTQYF
v_call: TRBV9; j_call: TRBJ1-3; d_call: NA; clone_size: NA; cdr3_nt: TGTGCCAGCAACCAGGGTTTTGGAAACACCATATATTTT; cdr3_aa: CASNQGFGNTIYF
v_call: TRBV12-3/TRBV12-4; j_call: TRBJ2-5; d_call: NA; clone_size: NA; cdr3_nt: TGTGCCAGCAGGAACTACTGGGAGGAGACCCAGTACTTC; cdr3_aa: CASRNYWEETQYF
v_call: TRBV7-9; j_call: TRBJ2-7; d_call: NA; clone_size: few; cdr3_nt: TGTGCCCTCGAGAGGCAGGGGGGAATGGGATCCTACGAGCAGTACTTC; cdr3_aa: CALERQGGMGSYEQYF
v_call: TRBV13; j_call: TRBJ2-7; d_call: TRBD2; clone_size: NA; cdr3_nt: TGTGCCAGCAGCGCAGATCACTCCGGGACTAAGGACGAGCAGTACTTC; cdr3_aa: CASSADHSGTKDEQYF
v_call: TRBV6-6; j_call: TRBJ1-2; d_call: NA; clone_size: few; cdr3_nt: TGTGCCAGCAGTTCCCAGGGAGGCCACTATGGCTACACCTTC; cdr3_aa: CASSSQGGHYGYTF
v_call: TRBV12-3/TRBV12-4; j_call: TRBJ1-2; d_call: TRBD1; clone_size: few; cdr3_nt: TGTGCCAGCAGTTTATATCCACAGGGGGCCTCTGGCTACACCTTC; cdr3_aa: CASSLYPQGASGYTF
v_call: TRBV7-6; j_call: TRBJ1-2; d_call: NA; clone_size: few; cdr3_nt: TGTGCCAGCAGCCCCCCCGGGGTGGAGGGCTACACCTTC; cdr3_aa: CASSPPGVEGYTF
v_call: TRBV7-8; j_call: TRBJ2-1; d_call: TRBD2; clone_size: many; cdr3_nt: TGTGCCAGCAGCTACGGACTAGCGGGAGACAATGAGCAGTTCTTC; cdr3_aa: CASSYGLAGDNEQFF
v_call: TRBV6-1; j_call: TRBJ2-1; d_call: TRBD2; clone_size: few; cdr3_nt: TGTGCCAGCAGTGTGGGACTAGCGGGGAGCAATGAGCAGTTCTTC; cdr3_aa: CASSVGLAGSNEQFF
v_call: TRBV9; j_call: TRBJ2-1; d_call: TRBD1; clone_size: NA; cdr3_nt: TGTGCCAGCAGCACCTCCGGGACAGGGAAAGAAGAGCAGTTCTTC; cdr3_aa: CASSTSGTGKEEQFF
v_call: TRBV7-2; j_call: TRBJ2-3; d_call: TRBD2; clone_size: NA; cdr3_nt: TGTGCCAGCAGCCCGACTAGCGGGGGGGGAGAAGATACGCAGTATTTT; cdr3_aa: CASSPTSGGGEDTQYF
v_call: TRBV6-5; j_call: TRBJ2-4; d_call: TRBD1; clone_size: NA; cdr3_nt: TGTGCCAGCAGCCCCGACAGGGGGATCAAAAACATTCAGTACTTC; cdr3_aa: CASSPDRGIKNIQYF
v_call: TRBV19; j_call: TRBJ2-7; d_call: NA; clone_size: few; cdr3_nt: TGTGCCAGTAGTACCCCGGGTCCTTACTACGAGCAGTACTTC; cdr3_aa: CASSTPGPYYEQYF
v_call: TRBV2; j_call: TRBJ2-2; d_call: TRBD1; clone_size: NA; cdr3_nt: TGTGCCTGGGACAGGAACACCGGGGAGCTGTTTTTT; cdr3_aa: CAWDRNTGELFF
v_call: TRBV10-3; j_call: TRBJ1-4; d_call: NA; clone_size: NA; cdr3_nt: TGTGCCATCAGTGAGACCGGGACGAAGGAAAAACTGTTTTTT; cdr3_aa: CAISETGTKEKLFF
v_call: TRBV4-1; j_call: TRBJ1-2; d_call: NA; clone_size: few; cdr3_nt: TGCGCCAGCAGCCAAGACATGGGATCTTGGTTTGGCTACACCTTC; cdr3_aa: CASSQDMGSWFGYTF
v_call: TRBV6-6; j_call: TRBJ2-1; d_call: NA; clone_size: NA; cdr3_nt: TGTGCCAGCAGTTCGGGATCATACAACAATGAGCAGTTCTTC; cdr3_aa: CASSSGSYNNEQFF
v_call: TRBV4-1; j_call: TRBJ1-5; d_call: NA; clone_size: few; cdr3_nt: TGCGCCAGCAGCCAAGAAAGGTCGGGGAATCGGCCCCAGCATTTT; cdr3_aa: CASSQERSGNRPQHF
v_call: TRBV7-6; j_call: TRBJ2-7; d_call: NA; clone_size: few; cdr3_nt: TGTGCCAGCAGCCCCTTCGGAGGGGTAGTTGAGCAGTACTTC; cdr3_aa: CASSPFGGVVEQYF
v_call: TRBV4-3; j_call: TRBJ2-3; d_call: NA; clone_size: NA; cdr3_nt: TGCGCCAGCAGCCAAGACGCTGACGCAGATACGCAGTATTTT; cdr3_aa: CASSQDADADTQYF
v_call: TRBV6-6; j_call: TRBJ1-5; d_call: NA; clone_size: NA; cdr3_nt: TGTGCCAGCAGTGACACAGTTCAGCCCCAGCATTTT; cdr3_aa: CASSDTVQPQHF
v_call: TRBV6-5; j_call: TRBJ2-1; d_call: NA; clone_size: few; cdr3_nt: TGTGCCAGCAAGAAGCAGGGTGTGGGTGAGCAGTTCTTC; cdr3_aa: CASKKQGVGEQFF
v_call: TRBV7-6; j_call: TRBJ2-4; d_call: NA; clone_size: few; cdr3_nt: TGTGCCAGCAGCTGGGGAGTATCTGGGGACATTCAGTACTTC; cdr3_aa: CASSWGVSGDIQYF
v_call: TRBV4-1; j_call: TRBJ1-2; d_call: TRBD1; clone_size: NA; cdr3_nt: TGCGCCAGCAGCCAAGCCCCTAGGACAGGGTCAGTTGGCTACACCTTC; cdr3_aa: CASSQAPRTGSVGYTF
v_call: TRBV6-5; j_call: TRBJ1-6; d_call: NA; clone_size: few; cdr3_nt: TGTGCCAGCAGTTACATCCCAAACAGGGAAAATAATTCACCCCTCCACTTT; cdr3_aa: CASSYIPNRENNSPLHF
v_call: TRBV6-6; j_call: TRBJ1-1; d_call: NA; clone_size: NA; cdr3_nt: TGTGCCAGCAGTCCGCTGGGACATTGGAACACTGAAGCTTTCTTT; cdr3_aa: CASSPLGHWNTEAFF
v_call: TRBV4-1; j_call: TRBJ1-1; d_call: TRBD1; clone_size: few; cdr3_nt: TGCGCCAGCAGCCAAGACGGCCCCGGGACAGGTCACACTGAAGCTTTCTTT; cdr3_aa: CASSQDGPGTGHTEAFF
v_call: TRBV6-8; j_call: TRBJ1-2; d_call: NA; clone_size: few; cdr3_nt: TGTGCCAGCAGCAACGGAGCCAGACACTATGGCTACACCTTC; cdr3_aa: CASSNGARHYGYTF
v_call: TRBV4-1; j_call: TRBJ2-2; d_call: NA; clone_size: few; cdr3_nt: TGCGCCAGCAGCCAAGGGTTGGGCGGGGAGCTGTTTTTT; cdr3_aa: CASSQGLGGELFF
v_call: TRBV5-1; j_call: TRBJ1-2; d_call: TRBD1; clone_size: NA; cdr3_nt: TGCGCCAGCAGCTTTACTCCGACAGGGTCGGACTATGGCTACACCTTC; cdr3_aa: CASSFTPTGSDYGYTF
v_call: TRBV7-6; j_call: TRBJ2-1; d_call: TRBD1; clone_size: NA; cdr3_nt: TGTGCCAGCAGCTCCGGACAGGTGGGCGAGCAGTTCTTC; cdr3_aa: CASSSGQVGEQFF
v_call: TRBV20-1; j_call: TRBJ2-2; d_call: TRBD1; clone_size: few; cdr3_nt: TGCAGTGCTAGAGTAGGGGGCGGTGACACCGGGGAGCTGTTTTTT; cdr3_aa: CSARVGGGDTGELFF
v_call: TRBV5-1; j_call: TRBJ2-6; d_call: NA; clone_size: NA; cdr3_nt: TGCGCCAGCAGCGGACGGGACTTGGCCTCTGGGGCCAACGTCCTGACTTTC; cdr3_aa: CASSGRDLASGANVLTF
v_call: TRBV4-1; j_call: TRBJ1-5; d_call: NA; clone_size: few; cdr3_nt: TGCGCCAGCAGCCAAGAAGCCGCTAGCAATCAGCCCCAGCATTTT; cdr3_aa: CASSQEAASNQPQHF
v_call: TRBV7-8; j_call: TRBJ2-3; d_call: TRBD2; clone_size: many; cdr3_nt: TGTGCCAGCAGCCCAAGGGTTTGGACTAGCGGCACAGATACGCAGTATTTT; cdr3_aa: CASSPRVWTSGTDTQYF
v_call: TRBV10-3; j_call: TRBJ1-5; d_call: NA; clone_size: NA; cdr3_nt: TGTGCCATCAGTGACGTTGGTGAGTCAAATCAGCCCCAGCATTTT; cdr3_aa: CAISDVGESNQPQHF